The next 13 T cell receptor beta chains were all read from a single sample in a study of CD8+ T cells in alopecia areata. Extraction and reverse transcription of RNA yielded cDNA as the sequencing template. Libraries were prepared by immunoSEQ multiplex PCR; TCRdb keeps only in-frame clonotypes and omits some of them. The repertoire consists of about 140,000 clones, with 45% to 60% occurring once and the leading ten covering approximately 4.8%. The specimen sequenced was CD4+ T cells sorted from blood. These receptors came from a human donor in good health.

V and J are TRBV6-5 and TRBJ2-3, with D perhaps TRBD2 (5 bases). The CDR3 is 15 residues long. CDR1 and CDR2 from the germline V gene are MNHEY and SVGAGI. The ends were cut back, 7 bases at V and 0 bases at J, with 14 bases in the middle. CDR3 coding DNA: TGTGCCAGCATGGGAAGGCGCGGGAGCACAGATACGCAGTATTTT. Translated, it gives CASMGRRGSTDTQYF.

The chain employs TRBV29-1 and TRBJ2-3; 11 nucleotides align to TRBD2. The V gene end was trimmed by 4 bases and the J gene end by 2 bases; junction bases not matched to a gene: 11. Germline V gene lookup returns CDR1 SQVTM and CDR2 ANQGSEA. The CDR3 covers 17 residues. CDR3 loop: CSVVTSGRLSITDTQYF. CDR3 bases: TGCAGCGTTGTAACTAGCGGGAGACTTTCCATCACAGATACGCAGTATTTT.

V is TRBV18 and J is TRBJ2-7, with unresolved D. This CDR3 is 12 amino acids long. Germline V lookup: CDR1 KGHSH, CDR2 LQKENI. V was cut by 2 bases and J by 3 bases, with 5 bases left in between. CDR3 DNA sequence: TGTGCCAGCTCACCAGAAAGCTACGAGCAGTACTTC. This translates into CASSPESYEQYF.

The V and J genes are TRBV6-5 and TRBJ1-5, with 9 bases that match TRBD1. This CDR3 contains 15 residues. V gave up 5 bases and J gave up 4 bases; unmatched junction bases: 6. The germline gives CDR1 MNHEY, CDR2 SVGAGI. The CDR3 DNA reads as TGTGCCAGCAGTCAGGGACAGGGAGGTAATCAGCCCCAGCATTTT. Translating gives CASSQGQGGNQPQHF.

The chain carries TRBV30 and TRBJ1-5; D unclear. This CDR3 is built from 13 residues. With 2 bases removed from V and 5 bases from J, the gap between germline ends came to 10 bases. Germline V gene data show CDR1 as GTSNPN and CDR2 as SVGIG (reference sequence). The CDR3 nucleotides are TGTGCCTGGAGTAAGCTTAAGGATCAGCCCCAGCATTTT. Translating it yields CAWSKLKDQPQHF.

The CDR3, as DNA: TGTGCCAGCAGTCAGCGGGACAACCTTCCCTACGAGCAGTACTTC. Translation: CASSQRDNLPYEQYF. The rearrangement links TRBV27 to TRBJ2-7, with TRBD2 as a possible D gene (7 bases). CDR1 MNHEY and CDR2 SMNVEV come from the germline V gene (reference sequence). CDR3 size: 15 residues. Trimming pared 5 bases from V and 2 bases from J, leaving 16 bases between.

This sequence joins TRBV15 and TRBJ1-5; D may be TRBD1 (5 bases). This CDR3 has 16 amino acids. Germline CDR1 and CDR2: LNHNV and YYDKDF (reference sequence). Trimming stripped 0 bases from V and 7 bases from J, with 16 bases between. The CDR3 DNA sequence: TGTGCCACCAGCAGAGATATGGTACGTGGGGACCAGCCCCAGCATTTT. Protein sequence: CATSRDMVRGDQPQHF.

This clone showed up just once. This chain uses TRBV25-1 with TRBJ2-7; tentatively, D is TRBD1 (6 bases). The CDR3 runs to 13 residues. The ends were cut back, 3 bases at V and 5 bases at J, with 11 bases in the middle. CDR1 and CDR2 (germline): MGHDK, SYGVNS. CDR3 coding DNA: TGTGCCAGCAGTGAGCGGCAGGGGAACGAGCAGTACTTC. Residues: CASSERQGNEQYF.

The chain joins TRBV28 to TRBJ2-5, with 7 nucleotides matching TRBD1. The J call may be in error: the DNA end matches TRBJ2-7 better. The CDR3 covers 12 residues. Germline assignment: CDR1 MDHEN and CDR2 SYDVKM. The CDR3 loop is CASSFDRDEQYF. CDR3 nucleotide sequence: TGTGCCAGCAGTTTCGACAGGGACGAGCAGTACTTC.

The genes are TRBV5-1 and TRBJ1-1; D remains unclear. The V end was cut by 4 bases, the J end by 1 base, with 11 bases between. Germline CDR1 is SGHRS and CDR2 is YFSETQ. There are 14 residues in the CDR3. This chain's CDR3 is CASSHGLENTEAFF. CDR3 bases: TGCGCCAGCAGCCATGGACTGGAGAACACTGAAGCTTTCTTT. The full variable domain, its missing parts supplied by reference TRBV5-1 and TRBJ1-1, is KAGVTQTPRYLIKTRGQQVTLSCSPISGHRSVSWYQQTPGQGLQFLFEYFSETQRNKGNFPGRFSGRQFSNSRSEMNVSTLELGDSALYLCASSHGLENTEAFFGQGTRLTVV.

The rearrangement uses TRBV11-2 and TRBJ2-7, with 7 bases matching TRBD1. The V gene's germline CDR1 is SGHAT and CDR2 FQNNGV. V lost 5 bases and J lost 2; bases outside the gene matches: 12. The CDR3 consists of 16 residues. Here the CDR3 reads CASSPIQYRGPYEQYF. The CDR3 DNA sequence: TGTGCCAGCAGCCCTATCCAATACAGGGGACCCTACGAGCAGTACTTC.

Regarding this clone: The sample holds other DNA sequences that translate to the same CDR3. The J gene is TRBJ2-5, the V gene TRBV29-1, with a possible D match to TRBD2 (6 bases). The germline V gene has CDR1 SQVTM and CDR2 ANQGSEA. Trimming cost V 4 bases and J 5 bases, with 8 bases left between them. The CDR3 runs 11 residues. CDR3 loop: CSVGGGETQYF. CDR3 nucleotide sequence: TGCAGCGTTGGGGGAGGCGAGACCCAGTACTTC.

The J gene is TRBJ2-1, the V gene TRBV15; TRBD2 is a possible D gene (7 bases). This CDR3 spans 16 amino acids. Trimming left V 1 base short and J 7 bases short, with 17 bases between. Germline V gene data show CDR1 as LNHNV and CDR2 as YYDKDF (reference sequence). The CDR3 loop reads CATSRVRGGKGNEQFF. In DNA form, the CDR3 reads TGTGCCACCAGCAGAGTGAGGGGGGGAAAGGGAAATGAGCAGTTCTTC.